The subject of this entry is one T cell receptor (beta chain). The antigen it binds to is not known. No much larger clonotype is one base removed from it; base qualities were not supplied. This sample is drawn from a study of cytomegalovirus exposure and HLA in healthy donors (dated by TCRdb to the late 2010s). Background on the whole study: According to an earlier analysis of several hundred of the donors, about 179 million T cells yielded approximately 120 million unique TCR beta sequences and roughly 280 Gb of sequence data. An early release that covered fewer than 750 HLA-typed donors contained approximately 290 gigabases of sequencing data and tens of millions of unique TCR sequences. Of the 300 to 500 genotyped donors, 65% to 90% were placed in the genetic ancestry cluster associated with self-reported Caucasian donors. The study aimed to test whether cataloging public T cell receptors could reveal signatures of past pathogen exposure. Using immunosequencing, the study profiled T cell repertoires from fewer than 850 subjects and related those repertoires to cytomegalovirus serostatus. Besides the first cohort of 666 subjects, a separate validation cohort made up of roughly 120 different subjects was used. High-throughput TCR immunosequencing, statistical association of individual TCRs with disease status, and machine learning were combined to predict cytomegalovirus infection status. In a later analysis, previously published TCR beta repertoires from 666 donors were re-analyzed and high-resolution HLA genotyping was added so that TCR occurrence patterns could be studied. In the later analysis, no new phenotypic data were used to find candidate immune exposures; instead, reliance was placed on TCR beta sequences and their occurrence across donors. An earlier analysis of roughly 600 of the donors used high-throughput TCR beta sequencing to judge whether each TCR beta V gene segment behaved as functional or pseudogenic. Alongside the repertoire data, information on donor age, sex, ethnicity and CMV serostatus was compiled. A later genetic analysis used genome-wide SNP genotypes for about 55% of the 666 donors, treating that subset as a discovery cohort. Every repertoire in the discovery cohort had been generated on one and the same sequencing platform. HLA typing covered class I and class II loci at four-digit resolution. The number of typed donors differed by locus: about 620-640 for A, B, C, DRB1 and DQB1; 522 for DQA1; 600 to 610 for DPA1; and roughly 450 for DPB1. Because of strong linkage in the cohort, a few DR-DQ haplotypes were treated as single units for association and clustering. On average, approximately 250,000 unique TCR beta nucleotide sequences were sequenced per donor among about 400 genotyped donors of the cohort, with approximately 18% of those sequences being non-productive. The paper's findings and limits, for the study overall: An earlier analysis of 587 of the donors showed that most TCR beta V segments appeared in productive rearrangements either about 87% or about 30% of the time, which broadly matched IMGT annotations. Cytomegalovirus status was reported to be diagnosed by the classifier with high specificity and sensitivity in both the original and validation cohorts. A cluster of highly shared sequence variants was judged likely to be a technical artifact of the sequencing pipeline. In a later genetic analysis, a missense DCLRE1C variant was associated with V-gene and J-gene trimming of TCR beta chains, and the association was replicated in an independent cohort. In a later analysis, the rate of TCR association differed among HLA loci, with DRB1 alleles having the most associated TCRs and HLA-C alleles having the fewest. It was suggested by the authors that the approach could potentially be generalized to other disease states and immunological phenotypes. CMV serostatus was the only immune exposure information available for the cohort. Linkage disequilibrium might explain the correlated functional status among segregating V segments, but an unknown experimental factor could not be ruled out. Compared with the approximately 600-donor mean, donors in an Asian-associated ancestry cluster had fewer N-insertions in productive TCRs, according to a later genetic analysis. The earlier analysis of approximately 590 of the donors excluded approximately 15 rarely observed V segments, including chromosome 9 orphons, because counts were too low. Specific HLA alleles were associated with over 15,000 TCR beta sequences at a false discovery rate of 0.05 in a later analysis. Most TCR sequences were seen in very few donors, while some public TCRs were found in many individuals. Because some donors lacked HLA typing at each locus, the association tests relied only on the typed subset. In the study, around 150 TCR beta chains were listed as associated with cytomegalovirus. Strong co-occurrence of HLA alleles, especially DR and DQ, made assigning TCR associations to individual alleles difficult. In a later analysis, several top co-occurrence clusters were reported to appear linked to parvovirus B19, influenza, CMV and Epstein-Barr virus. In a later analysis, HLA-associated TCR beta chains showed more clonal expansion and lower generation probabilities than non-associated chains that were equally common. A further reported finding was that TCR beta sequences accurately predicted the HLA-A and HLA-B alleles for most subjects in the first cohort. According to a later analysis, most CMV-associated TCR beta chains appeared to be HLA-restricted, and the HLA associations seemed to be driven largely by CMV exposure. Three of the identified cytomegalovirus-associated TCR beta chains were confirmed in vitro to be specific for cytomegalovirus antigens. The cohort was sequenced for TCR beta chains only, and without alpha or paired-chain data the features that could be detected were limited. Roughly uniform sequencing depth across donors was assumed in presence/absence analyses, although this assumption may not hold.

Preparation of the library involved the immunoSEQ multiplex PCR assay. For the multiplex PCR, a mixture combining 60 forward primers for TCR Vbeta segments and 13 reverse primers for TCR Jbeta segments was used. Amplification of the CDR3 region of rearranged TCR beta genes was performed with a multiplex PCR assay on genomic DNA. Amplified TCR beta libraries were sequenced as 87-base-pair reads on the Illumina HiSeq System. The source study handled its data this way. A later analysis counted around 72 million unique TCR beta chains across the 650 to 800 repertoires, and some 12 million of these chains were shared by at least two donors. A nearest-neighbor algorithm error-corrected the raw reads and collapsed the reads into unique sequences, merging closely related sequences to remove PCR and sequencing errors. Alignment of CDR3 sequences to IMGT reference sequences was used to assign V, D and J gene segments. For a sequence to be retained, at least a six-nucleotide match to both a V gene segment and a J gene segment was required. Rearrangements were classified as productive when the CDR3 lacked stop codons and remained in frame with V and J, and all other rearrangements were classified as non-productive. Following IMGT convention, CDR3 was defined as the stretch from the second conserved V-encoded cysteine up to the conserved J-encoded phenylalanine. The earlier analysis of approximately 590 of the donors excluded any sequence lacking an unambiguous match to a single V gene segment. An earlier analysis of a few hundred of the donors called V segments functional above 56.7% productive rearrangements and segregating when the between-donor standard deviation exceeded 5%. To diagnose cytomegalovirus status from the catalog of TCR beta chain sequences, a statistical classification framework was built. In a later analysis, V and J genes were assigned by comparing TCR nucleotide sequences against IMGT/GENE-DB human TR gene sequences. The TCRdist pipeline was used in a later analysis to assign CDR3 sequences and most-parsimonious VDJ recombination scenarios. A later analysis defined each TCR beta chain by its CDR3 amino acid sequence plus V-gene family, and excluded reads lacking a unique V-gene family. To address suspected cross-contamination and a sequencing artifact, a later analysis removed around 590 highly shared, low-generation-probability nucleotide sequences. In a later analysis, a clonal expansion index for each public chain was calculated from normalized within-repertoire ranks of inferred template counts. A later analysis computed generation probabilities with a VDJ recombination model fitted to out-of-frame rearrangements, and checked the results against IGoR. In a later analysis, TCR-TCR, TCR-HLA and TCR-CMV co-occurrence was scored with hypergeometric tests, and a repertoire-size bias correction was applied to TCR pairs. To estimate false discovery rates, a later analysis permuted the HLA or CMV assignments 20 times. In a later analysis, co-occurring TCRs were grouped with DBSCAN, and TCRdist sequence similarity was added when clustering was performed within HLA-allele-positive subsets. Repertoires with fewer than 30,000 or more than 120,000 public chains were left out of co-occurrence clustering, as were a handful of repertoires with anomalous nucleotide sharing. Here the immuneACCESS table is served through TCRdb, limited to in-frame sequences with V and J called. Missing clones are a known gap in these copies; in checked studies unresolved V genes cover under half, and the rest lacks a known reason. V and J calls and clone size are copied from that table; D and trimming were computed from the DNA. This sample gives 100,000 to 150,000 clones in total; 77% of them show up just once. Of the sample, 0.75% to 0.95% falls within the top ten clones.

The cohort was made up of about 670 healthy bone marrow donors. All cohort members were sampled while nominally healthy, although unrecorded immune exposures were likely present. The donor tested CMV seronegative and was one of the 352 seronegative cohort members. A peripheral blood sample was collected from each donor, and TCR beta sequencing was performed on peripheral blood mononuclear cells. The Qiagen DNeasy Blood Extraction Kit was used to extract genomic DNA from the blood cell samples. The material sequenced was PBMCs. This clonotype was obtained from a woman aged 60-75 years in good health and CMV-seronegative.

The nucleotide sequence reads TGTGCCAGCAGCTTAGCCGGGGTACGCGAAAAACTGTTTTTT. It is translated as CASSLAGVREKLFF. The V and J genes are TRBV7-9 and TRBJ1-4; confidence is insufficient to name the D gene. CDR3 length: 14 amino acids, cysteine to phenylalanine. Just CDR3 DNA is preserved here, 42 bases in frame from base 1. The V end loses 0 bases and the J end loses 8 bases, and a stretch of 10 bases separates them. CDR1 and CDR2, looked up from the germline V gene (reference sequence), are SEHNR and FQNEAQ. With the rest looked up from the reference TRBV7-9 and TRBJ1-4 genes rather than sequenced, the full variable domain is DTGVSQNPRHKITKRGQNVTFRCDPISEHNRLYWYRQTLGQGPEFLTYFQNEAQLEKSRLLSDRFSAERPKGSFSTLEIQRTEQGDSAMYLCASSLAGVREKLFFGSGTQLSVL.